These T cell receptor beta chains were read from a single sample in a study of T cells expressing NK-cell markers. After re-calling the 5' RACE reads, TCRdb lists one entry per CDR3 protein, DNA absent. Recorded for this sample: 150,000 to 180,000 distinct CDR3 sequences. Sequencing was carried out using blood T cells: a sorted CD56 or NKG2C T cell subset, CD4+ or CD8+ T cells, or bulk PBMC T cells (not recorded which). Source of these receptors: a woman in her forties or fifties in good health. Each CDR3 is given with its conserved first and last residue.

J gene: TRBJ2-3
V gene: TRBV24-1
CDR3 protein: CATSGGRAELTDTQYF

J gene: TRBJ2-1
V gene: TRBV7-9
CDR3 protein: CASSLESNYEQFF

J gene: TRBJ2-1
V gene: TRBV5-1
CDR3 protein: CASSWPLAGKSGDEQFF

J gene: TRBJ2-5
V gene: TRBV28
CDR3 protein: CASSLTGLVAGETQYF

J gene: TRBJ2-2
V gene: TRBV12-3/TRBV12-4
CDR3 protein: CASSFAGSLDTGELFF

J gene: TRBJ2-3
V gene: TRBV5-1
CDR3 protein: CASREAIGTDTQYF

J gene: TRBJ1-3
V gene: TRBV27
CDR3 protein: CASSRQGSGNTIYF

J gene: TRBJ2-5
V gene: TRBV12-5
CDR3 protein: CASAHGAFQETQYF

J gene: TRBJ1-1
V gene: TRBV4-2
CDR3 protein: CASSHGQGETEAFF

J gene: TRBJ2-1
V gene: TRBV27
CDR3 protein: CASRTLHNEQFF

J gene: TRBJ2-1
V gene: TRBV9
CDR3 protein: CASTPGAGSNEQFF

J gene: TRBJ2-2
V gene: TRBV15
CDR3 protein: CATSRGQGLTNTGELFF

J gene: TRBJ1-1
V gene: TRBV10-2
CDR3 protein: CASRVGFEAFF

J gene: TRBJ2-2
V gene: TRBV27
CDR3 protein: CASSIHGQVNTGELFF

J gene: TRBJ2-5
V gene: TRBV12-3/TRBV12-4
CDR3 protein: CASSASGSSQETQYF

J gene: TRBJ2-3
V gene: TRBV25-1
CDR3 protein: CASSRSPFSTDTQYF

J gene: TRBJ1-1
V gene: TRBV5-1
CDR3 protein: CASSLATQGLITEAFF

J gene: TRBJ2-1
V gene: TRBV5-1
CDR3 protein: CASSFLAGGDNEQFF

J gene: TRBJ1-2
V gene: TRBV29-1
CDR3 protein: CSVILHSYGYTF

J gene: TRBJ1-2
V gene: TRBV2
CDR3 protein: CASEPQDRSNYGYTF

J gene: TRBJ2-6
V gene: TRBV6-1
CDR3 protein: CASRSPGTGGSGANVLTF

J gene: TRBJ2-7
V gene: TRBV5-5
CDR3 protein: CASSHYSLAAYEQYF

J gene: TRBJ2-2
V gene: TRBV4-1
CDR3 protein: CASSPSAPWTGELFF

J gene: TRBJ1-3
V gene: TRBV20-1
CDR3 protein: CSARLGQLDFPASTIYF

J gene: TRBJ1-2
V gene: TRBV12-3/TRBV12-4
CDR3 protein: CASRPGGSDGYTF

J gene: TRBJ2-5
V gene: TRBV4-1
CDR3 protein: CASSQEGGGARRETQYF

J gene: TRBJ2-1
V gene: TRBV12-5
CDR3 protein: CASGAGTGTSENEQFF

J gene: TRBJ2-3
V gene: TRBV27
CDR3 protein: CASSYRGVHTDTQYF

J gene: TRBJ2-3
V gene: TRBV29-1
CDR3 protein: CSVLGDADTQYF

J gene: TRBJ1-1
V gene: TRBV29-1
CDR3 protein: CSVMTGQDPEAFF

J gene: TRBJ1-1
V gene: TRBV6-2/TRBV6-3
CDR3 protein: CASAGPSNTEAFF

J gene: TRBJ2-1
V gene: TRBV12-3/TRBV12-4
CDR3 protein: CAEGAYNEQFF

J gene: TRBJ2-2
V gene: TRBV29-1
CDR3 protein: CSVEDEREGSGELFF

J gene: TRBJ2-5
V gene: TRBV28
CDR3 protein: CASSPDRLAETQYF

J gene: TRBJ1-1
V gene: TRBV7-9
CDR3 protein: CASSFEGQMNTEAFF

J gene: TRBJ2-7
V gene: TRBV11-2
CDR3 protein: CASSKTSGRARHEQYF

J gene: TRBJ1-4
V gene: TRBV2
CDR3 protein: CASSERGENEKLFF

J gene: TRBJ1-2
V gene: TRBV6-2/TRBV6-3
CDR3 protein: CASSWTGTGYTF

J gene: TRBJ1-3
V gene: TRBV7-2
CDR3 protein: CASSLGQARRNTIYF

J gene: TRBJ2-2
V gene: TRBV27
CDR3 protein: CASSPPGGLGVAGELFF

J gene: TRBJ2-1
V gene: TRBV27
CDR3 protein: CASSFSGSEQFF

J gene: TRBJ2-5
V gene: TRBV7-7
CDR3 protein: CASSPSAGGQETQYF

J gene: TRBJ1-2
V gene: TRBV6-2/TRBV6-3
CDR3 protein: CASSSGTVYGYTF

J gene: TRBJ1-5
V gene: TRBV12-3/TRBV12-4
CDR3 protein: CASSPGPNQPQHF

J gene: TRBJ2-1
V gene: TRBV12-3/TRBV12-4
CDR3 protein: CASSFKAVYNEQFF

J gene: TRBJ2-1
V gene: TRBV7-9
CDR3 protein: CASSLALDEQFF

J gene: TRBJ1-2
V gene: TRBV10-3
CDR3 protein: CAISDKGPLYGYTF

J gene: TRBJ2-3
V gene: TRBV5-5
CDR3 protein: CASSWGGSTDTQYF

J gene: TRBJ1-5
V gene: TRBV5-1
CDR3 protein: CASSADRAFGNQPQHF

J gene: TRBJ2-1
V gene: TRBV6-2/TRBV6-3
CDR3 protein: CATLAGGSYNEQFF

J gene: TRBJ1-1
V gene: TRBV27
CDR3 protein: CASSLSQGGWTEAFF

J gene: TRBJ2-3
V gene: TRBV6-5
CDR3 protein: CASSDLGDLIMYF

J gene: TRBJ2-5
V gene: TRBV7-2
CDR3 protein: CASSLGWAGEETQYF

J gene: TRBJ2-2
V gene: TRBV11-2
CDR3 protein: CASSFVTGTGRTGELFF

J gene: TRBJ2-1
V gene: TRBV3-1
CDR3 protein: CASSRGRVDEQFF

J gene: TRBJ1-1
V gene: TRBV19
CDR3 protein: CASSIASTASEAFF

J gene: TRBJ2-3
V gene: TRBV20-1
CDR3 protein: CSAKTGVADTDTQYF

J gene: TRBJ1-5
V gene: TRBV7-9
CDR3 protein: CASSLAEQNNQPQHF

J gene: TRBJ1-2
V gene: TRBV27
CDR3 protein: CASSPRVDLANYGYTF

J gene: TRBJ2-7
V gene: TRBV3-1
CDR3 protein: CASSHYFGSYEQYF